The rows below give T cell receptor beta chains drawn from one sample of a study of T cell changes during pregnancy in multiple sclerosis. Using immunoSEQ multiplex PCR, the repertoire was profiled, and TCRdb retains in-frame clones only, with some absent. In the table there are about 93,000 clones, almost 95% of which are singletons. Sequencing used peripheral blood, obtained after pregnancy. Every receptor here comes from a female donor with multiple sclerosis, enrolled in a pregnancy study. Both conserved end residues are part of each CDR3. A D gene is named only where the DNA matches it firmly.

TRBJ2-5,TRBV7-9,NA,NA,CASSTSGGETQYF
TRBJ1-6,TRBV5-4,NA,TGTGCCAGCAGCTTGGAGCAGGGAAATTCACCCCTCCACTTT,CASSLEQGNSPLHF
TRBJ1-5,TRBV19,TRBD1,TGTGCCAGTAGTATACAAGGACAGGGGGGTCAGCCCCAGCATTTT,CASSIQGQGGQPQHF
TRBJ1-2,TRBV7-3,NA,TGTGCCAGCAGCTTAACGTACCTGGCGGGACCACTGGATGGCTACACCTTC,CASSLTYLAGPLDGYTF
TRBJ2-2,TRBV18,NA,TGTGCCAGCTCACCACCCCAACAGAACACCGGGGAGCTGTTTTTT,CASSPPQQNTGELFF
TRBJ2-1,TRBV11-2,TRBD2,TGTGCCAGCAGGCGACCGGGACTAGCTCGTTGGAATGAGCAGTTCTTC,CASRRPGLARWNEQFF
TRBJ1-3,TRBV27,TRBD1,TGTGCCAGCGAGAAACAGGGGCACAGCTCTGGAAACACCATATATTTT,CASEKQGHSSGNTIYF
TRBJ1-1,TRBV27,TRBD1,TGTGCCAGCAGTCCAATTCCGGGACAGGGTATGAGCGATATTGAAGCTTTCTTT,CASSPIPGQGMSDIEAFF
TRBJ2-1,TRBV19,NA,TGTGCCAGTAGTACCTCGGGGTACTCCTACAATGAGCAGTTCTTC,CASSTSGYSYNEQFF
TRBJ1-6,TRBV4-2,TRBD1,TGTGCCAGCAGCCAAGATGTCGCAGGGGGCAGTTCACCCCTCCACTTT,CASSQDVAGGSSPLHF
TRBJ2-7,TRBV4-2,TRBD1,TGTGCCAGCAGCCAGGGGGACAGGGGGCGAGGAGAGCAGTACTTC,CASSQGDRGRGEQYF
TRBJ1-1,TRBV7-9,TRBD1,TGTGCCAGCAGCTGGGGGCAGGGGGACACTGAAGCTTTCTTT,CASSWGQGDTEAFF
TRBJ2-1,TRBV29-1,TRBD2,TGCAGCGTTGAAGGTCTAGTCGGGGGGAGGGAGTACAATGAGCAGTTCTTC,CSVEGLVGGREYNEQFF
TRBJ1-1,TRBV6-1,NA,TGTGCCAGCAGTTGGAACAGCCCGAACACTGAAGCTTTCTTT,CASSWNSPNTEAFF
TRBJ1-2,TRBV5-1,NA,TGCGCCAGCAGCTGGGCCGGGGGGCTGAAGGACTACACCTTC,CASSWAGGLKDYTF
TRBJ1-6,TRBV7-3,NA,TGTGCCAGCAGCTCAGATGGGGGGCCCCTCCACTTT,CASSSDGGPLHF
TRBJ1-6,TRBV7-2,NA,TGTGCCAGCAGCTTACGAGGGAAGTACTCCTATAATTCACCCCTCCACTTT,CASSLRGKYSYNSPLHF
TRBJ1-6,TRBV11-2,NA,TGTGCCAGCAGCTCGAGGGTGGGGAGCGCCTATAATTCACCCCTCCACTTT,CASSSRVGSAYNSPLHF
TRBJ1-2,TRBV9,NA,TGTGCCAGCAGCGTAGTCCTCACAGGGCGTATCGGCTACACCTTC,CASSVVLTGRIGYTF
TRBJ1-2,TRBV27,TRBD1,TGTGCCAGCAGTTTTGGGGACAGGGGGCTGCGTGGCTACACCTTC,CASSFGDRGLRGYTF
TRBJ1-3,TRBV19,TRBD1,TGTGCCAGTAGTATAGACCGACAGGGGTGGGGAAACACCATATATTTT,CASSIDRQGWGNTIYF
TRBJ1-3,TRBV5-6,NA,TGTGCCAGCAGCTTACAGCGCGGACAGTTCGGAAACACCATATATTTT,CASSLQRGQFGNTIYF
TRBJ2-6,TRBV9,TRBD2,TGTGCCAGCAGCGAGCGGGGCTCTGGGGCCAACGTCCTGACTTTC,CASSERGSGANVLTF
TRBJ2-1,TRBV9,TRBD2,TGTGCCAGCAGCCTGGGACTAGCGGGGGGCAATGAGCAGTTCTTC,CASSLGLAGGNEQFF
TRBJ1-1,TRBV19,TRBD1,TGTGCCAGTAGTCCACAGGGACAGGTTCACACTGAAGCTTTCTTT,CASSPQGQVHTEAFF
TRBJ1-6,TRBV7-2,NA,TGTGCCAGCAGCTTAGACTCAGGCCTCAATTCACCCCTCCACTTT,CASSLDSGLNSPLHF
TRBJ1-1,TRBV20-1,NA,TGCAGTGCTAGAGGGGGCTTCTTT,CSARGGFF
TRBJ2-2,TRBV19,TRBD1,TGTGCCAGTAGTACGGGACAGTTCGCCGGGGAGCTGTTTTTT,CASSTGQFAGELFF